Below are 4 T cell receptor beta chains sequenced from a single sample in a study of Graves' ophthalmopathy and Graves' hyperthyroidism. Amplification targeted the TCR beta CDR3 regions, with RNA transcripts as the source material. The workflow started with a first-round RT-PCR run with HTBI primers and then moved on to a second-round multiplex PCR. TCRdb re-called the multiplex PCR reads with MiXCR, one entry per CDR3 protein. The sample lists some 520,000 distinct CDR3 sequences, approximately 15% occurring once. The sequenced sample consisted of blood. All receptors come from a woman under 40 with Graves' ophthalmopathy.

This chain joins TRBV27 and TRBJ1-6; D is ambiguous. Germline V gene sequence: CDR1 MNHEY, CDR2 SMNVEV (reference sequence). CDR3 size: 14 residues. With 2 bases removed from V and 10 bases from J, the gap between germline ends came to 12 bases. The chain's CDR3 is CASSLTPGISPLHF. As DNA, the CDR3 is TGTGCCAGCAGTTTAACCCCAGGAATATCACCCCTCCACTTT.

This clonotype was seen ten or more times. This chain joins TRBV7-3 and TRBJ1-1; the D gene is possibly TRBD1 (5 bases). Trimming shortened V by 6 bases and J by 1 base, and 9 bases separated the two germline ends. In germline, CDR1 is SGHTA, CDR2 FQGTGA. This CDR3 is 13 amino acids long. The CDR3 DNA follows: TGTGCCAGCAGATTCGACAGGAACACTGAAGCTTTCTTT. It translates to CASRFDRNTEAFF.

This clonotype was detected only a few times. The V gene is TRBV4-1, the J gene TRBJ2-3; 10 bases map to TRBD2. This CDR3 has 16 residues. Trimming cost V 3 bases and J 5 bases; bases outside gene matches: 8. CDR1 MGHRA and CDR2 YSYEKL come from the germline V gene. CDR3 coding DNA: TGCGCCAGCAGCCAGAGAAGCGGGGGGGCGAGAGATACGCAGTATTTT. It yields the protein CASSQRSGGARDTQYF.

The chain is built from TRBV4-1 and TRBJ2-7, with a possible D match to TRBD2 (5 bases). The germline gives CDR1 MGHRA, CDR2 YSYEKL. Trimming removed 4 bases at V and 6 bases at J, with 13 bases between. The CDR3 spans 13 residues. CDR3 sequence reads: CASSRTLTSEQYF. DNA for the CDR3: TGCGCCAGCAGCCGGACTCTTACGTCCGAGCAGTACTTC.